This passage covers 8 T cell receptor beta chains from one sample sequenced in a study of T cell repertoires in cytomegalovirus infection. The antigens these receptors bind are not known. TCRdb fed the reads into MiXCR, producing one record per CDR3 protein. Among 830,000 or so distinct CDR3 sequences listed, roughly 33% were seen once. The specimen comprised cultured CD8+ T cells from PBMCs, sampled from culture after CMV antigen stimulation. Every receptor here comes from a human donor in good health (CMV status not recorded). Some clones in this sample may be carry-over from other donors' samples.

To note about this clonotype: No conserved phenylalanine or tryptophan is present at the end of the CDR3, so a read error is the likely explanation. The chain uses TRBV12-3 or TRBV12-4 and TRBJ2-7, with D perhaps matching TRBD1 (5 bases). Trimming removed 4 bases at V and 3 bases at J, with 10 bases between. The CDR3 covers 13 residues. The CDR3 spells CASSSDRGYEQYL. CDR3 sequence (DNA): TGTGCCAGCAGTTCTGACAGAGGCTACGAGCAGTACTTA.

CDR3 protein: CASSAWDSNLGDYGYTF. CDR3 nucleotide sequence: TGCGCCAGCAGCGCCTGGGACAGTAATCTCGGAGACTATGGCTACACCTTC. The rearrangement uses TRBV5-1 and TRBJ1-2; 7 bases are shared with TRBD1. The germline gives CDR1 SGHRS, CDR2 YFSETQ. With V trimmed by 4 bases and J by 3 bases, 15 bases remained unmatched. This CDR3 comprises 17 residues.

The rearrangement joins TRBV7-8 to TRBJ1-1; a possible D gene is TRBD1 (5 bases). This CDR3 region has 16 residues. Germline V gene data show CDR1 as SGHVS and CDR2 as FQNEAQ. The ends were cut back, 0 bases at V and 0 bases at J, with 11 bases in the middle. The CDR3 DNA is TGTGCCAGCAGCTTAGCGCTCGGACATATGAACACTGAAGCTTTCTTT. Translation gives CASSLALGHMNTEAFF.

This clonotype was counted between two and nine times. This chain links TRBV7-2 with TRBJ2-2; no firm D call. Per the germline V gene, CDR1 is SGHTA and CDR2 is FQGNSA. This CDR3 has 10 amino acids. Trimming shortened V by 10 bases and J by 7 bases, and 7 bases separated the two germline ends. The CDR3 protein is CATLIGELFF. In nucleotides, the CDR3 is TGTGCCACCCTAATCGGGGAGCTGTTTTTT.

This clonotype has just a few counts. The chain has TRBV7-6 and TRBJ2-1; a possible D gene is TRBD2 (6 bases). The germline gives CDR1 SGHVS, CDR2 FNYEAQ. This CDR3 comprises 15 residues. V was cut by 5 bases and J by 9 bases, with 20 bases left in between. CDR3 protein: CASSPTRYSIIEQFF. CDR3 DNA: TGTGCCAGCAGCCCGACTAGGTACAGTATAATTGAGCAGTTCTTC.

The chain couples TRBV7-2 to TRBJ1-2; D not resolved. CDR3 length equals 9 residues. Trimming removed 11 bases from V and 5 bases from J, with 6 bases in between. From germline, CDR1 is SGHTA and CDR2 FQGNSA. In nucleotides, the CDR3 is TGTGCCGGCGGGTATGGCTACACCTTC. The encoded protein is CAGGYGYTF.

This chain connects TRBV15 to TRBJ1-5; D gene unclear. Germline V gene data show CDR1 as LNHNV and CDR2 as YYDKDF (reference sequence). This CDR3 region has 15 residues. Trimming shortened V by 0 bases and J by 4 bases, and 10 bases separated the two germline ends. The CDR3 DNA follows: TGTGCCACCAGCAGAGAAGCAGGATTAAATCAGCCCCAGCATTTT. This sequence encodes CATSREAGLNQPQHF.

The chain recombines TRBV5-5 with TRBJ1-1; 10 bases line up with TRBD1. V shed 3 bases and J 0 bases; nucleotides not matched to a gene: 5. The CDR3 consists of 16 residues. CDR1 is SGHKS, CDR2 YYEKEE, per germline (reference sequence). CDR3 bases: TGTGCCAGCAGCTCCGGGACAGGGGTGATGAACACTGAAGCTTTCTTT. It encodes CASSSGTGVMNTEAFF.